This T cell receptor beta chain originates from a study of early T cells in non-severe SARS-CoV-2 infection. This clonotype was seen many times. The CDR3 has 16 amino acids. Germline loops: CDR1 ENHRY, CDR2 SYGVKD. V lost 5 bases, J lost 1 base, and 6 bases stayed unmatched. Each CDR3 protein is one row after TCRdb ran MiXCR on the 5' RACE reads. The sample holds about 80,000 distinct CDR3 sequences, 10% to 15% seen once. This chain links TRBV10-3 with TRBJ2-3; 10 bases are a match to TRBD2. The sequencing used whole blood, collected at baseline. This clonotype was obtained from an adult who was a healthcare worker with PCR-confirmed SARS-CoV-2 infection or an uninfected control (not recorded which). The donor label of this sample is uncertain. In DNA form, the CDR3 reads TGTGCCATCAGTTTTACTAGCGGGACGGGCACAGATACGCAGTATTTT. Translating gives CAISFTSGTGTDTQYF.